The rows below give T cell receptor beta chains drawn from one sample of a study of a mutant IDH1 vaccine in newly diagnosed glioma. Repertoires were generated with immunoSEQ multiplex PCR, while TCRdb's copy carries only in-frame clones and drops some. The profile shows about 67,000 clones, under 90% of them singletons. These receptors' targets are unknown. Sequences were derived from PBMCs, sampled from a glioma patient whose treatment included an IDH1 peptide vaccine. All receptors come from a man aged 18 to 29 with glioma. Both conserved end residues are part of each CDR3. The D gene is left open where the match is weak. Clone size is given for some rows only: seen once, a few or many times, or a class if the clone is expanded.

abundance,len,d_gene,j_gene,v_gene,CDR3nt,CDR3aa
once,16,-,TRBJ1-5,TRBV5-1,TGCGCCAGCAGCTTGGATGGGGGTGGGAGCAATCAGCCCCAGCATTTT,CASSLDGGGSNQPQHF
once,14,-,TRBJ2-3,TRBV5-1,TGCGCCAGCGGCAGGGGGGGCCCCAAGGATACGCAGTATTTT,CASGRGGPKDTQYF
-,14,-,TRBJ1-5,TRBV27,TGTGCCAGCAGCCATCAGGGCTCAGGTCAGCCCCAGCATTTT,CASSHQGSGQPQHF
-,12,TRBD1,TRBJ2-7,TRBV4-2,TGTGCCAGCAGCCGGGACAGGGTCGAGCAGTACTTC,CASSRDRVEQYF
-,12,-,TRBJ1-1,TRBV6-6,TGTGCCAGCAGTCCCCTAAACACTGAAGCTTTCTTT,CASSPLNTEAFF
-,16,-,TRBJ2-3,TRBV7-2,TGTGCCAGCAGCTTATGGTACAGGCCTGCACAAGATACGCAGTATTTT,CASSLWYRPAQDTQYF
-,13,-,TRBJ1-6,TRBV2,TGTGCCAGCGAATCCGCCGGCGGTAGACCCCTCCACTTT,CASESAGGRPLHF
-,15,-,TRBJ1-2,TRBV4-3,TGCGCCAGCAGCCAGGGCTTAGGGGTTGATTATGGCTACACCTTC,CASSQGLGVDYGYTF
-,16,TRBD1,TRBJ2-5,TRBV7-9,TGTGCCAGCAGCTTAGGTTCGGGACAGACCTCGGAGACCCAGTACTTC,CASSLGSGQTSETQYF
-,14,-,TRBJ1-1,TRBV7-9,TGTGCCAGCAGCTTAGGAGCAGGGTCCCCTGAAGCTTTCTTT,CASSLGAGSPEAFF
-,16,-,TRBJ1-5,TRBV7-9,TGTGCCAGCACCCTATCCACAGGGCACTACAATCAGCCCCAGCATTTT,CASTLSTGHYNQPQHF
-,11,-,TRBJ2-3,TRBV5-1,TGCGCCAGCAGCTTGGCGAATACGCAGTATTTT,CASSLANTQYF
-,14,TRBD1,TRBJ2-1,TRBV6-6,TGTGCCAGCTATCGGACAGGGGTGTACAATGAGCAGTTCTTC,CASYRTGVYNEQFF
-,14,-,TRBJ2-7,TRBV5-8,TGTGCCAGCAGCTTGGGCCAGCTCTCCTACGAGCAGTACTTC,CASSLGQLSYEQYF
-,16,TRBD1,TRBJ2-2,TRBV27,TGTGCCAGCAGCAAACCGGGACAGGGCATCACCGGGGAGCTGTTTTTT,CASSKPGQGITGELFF
-,16,-,TRBJ2-6,TRBV9,TGTGCCAGCAGCGTTACAGGGACCTCTGGGGCCAACGTCCTGACTTTC,CASSVTGTSGANVLTF
few,14,-,TRBJ1-4,TRBV6-1,TGTGCCAGCAGTGTATGGGGGTTGGGTGAAAAACTGTTTTTT,CASSVWGLGEKLFF
few,15,-,TRBJ1-1,TRBV27,TGTGCCAGCAGACCCTCGGGGGCACCTTACACTGAAGCTTTCTTT,CASRPSGAPYTEAFF
-,17,-,TRBJ2-3,TRBV4-3,TGCGCCAGCAGCCAAGATTATCCGGGGTCGGGCGGGGATACGCAGTATTTT,CASSQDYPGSGGDTQYF
few,16,TRBD1,TRBJ1-1,TRBV30,TGTGCCTGGAGGAAAGGAGGGGGCAGCGGGAACACTGAAGCTTTCTTT,CAWRKGGGSGNTEAFF
-,14,-,TRBJ1-1,TRBV9,TGTGCCAGCAGCGTCTGGGGGCTGAACACTGAAGCTTTCTTT,CASSVWGLNTEAFF
-,14,-,TRBJ1-2,TRBV28,TGTGCCAGCAGTCCGACCCGCGGGAGCTATGGCTACACCTTC,CASSPTRGSYGYTF
-,14,-,TRBJ2-4,TRBV2,TGTGCCAGCACGGCGGGCGTAGCCAAAAACATTCAGTACTTC,CASTAGVAKNIQYF
-,14,-,TRBJ2-7,TRBV19,TGTGCCAGTAGTATAGATACTGGATTCTACGAGCAGTACTTC,CASSIDTGFYEQYF
-,15,TRBD2,TRBJ2-1,TRBV29-1,TGCAGCGCATCAGCGGGGTTCAGCTCCTACAATGAGCAGTTCTTC,CSASAGFSSYNEQFF
-,14,-,TRBJ1-5,TRBV28,TGTGCCAGCAGTTTCTTCAGGGGCTATCAGCCCCAGCATTTT,CASSFFRGYQPQHF
-,18,-,TRBJ1-6,TRBV6-1,TGTGCCAGCAGTGAAGTCGTGGGGGGCCGACCCTATAATTCACCCCTCCACTTT,CASSEVVGGRPYNSPLHF
once,14,TRBD1,TRBJ1-2,TRBV7-3,TGTGCCAGCAGCAAACAGGGGGGATTATATGGCTACACCTTC,CASSKQGGLYGYTF
-,15,TRBD1,TRBJ2-5,TRBV5-1,TGCGCCAGCAGCTTAACGGACAGGGGGCAGGAGACCCAGTACTTC,CASSLTDRGQETQYF
-,14,TRBD1,TRBJ1-6,TRBV30,TGTGCCTGGAGCCGGGACAGGGGACTCTCCCCCCTCCACTTT,CAWSRDRGLSPLHF
-,14,-,TRBJ2-1,TRBV5-1,TGCGCCAGCAGCTTGTCAAACGGGTGGAATGAGCAGTTCTTC,CASSLSNGWNEQFF
-,16,TRBD2,TRBJ2-2,TRBV5-8,TGTGCCAGCAGCTTTCCGGGACTAGCGAACACCGGGGAGCTGTTTTTT,CASSFPGLANTGELFF
once,12,-,TRBJ2-7,TRBV29-1,TGCAGCGTAATTTCAGGGATCTACGAGCAGTACTTC,CSVISGIYEQYF
-,11,-,TRBJ2-3,TRBV6-6,TGTGCCAGCAGCCTCACAGATACGCAGTATTTT,CASSLTDTQYF
few,15,-,TRBJ2-1,TRBV11-3,TGTGCCAGCAGCTTAGCGCCTAGCTCCTACAATGAGCAGTTCTTC,CASSLAPSSYNEQFF
-,15,-,TRBJ2-7,TRBV5-4,TGTGCCAGCAGCCCTGGAGGGTACTCAACCTACGAGCAGTACTTC,CASSPGGYSTYEQYF
-,15,TRBD2,TRBJ2-2,TRBV5-1,TGCGCCAGCAGCTTACCTAGCGGGATCACCGGGGAGCTGTTTTTT,CASSLPSGITGELFF
-,14,-,TRBJ1-5,TRBV6-1,TGTGCCAGCAGAGTACAGGGAGACTATCAGCCCCAGCATTTT,CASRVQGDYQPQHF
-,13,-,TRBJ1-5,TRBV7-9,TGTGCCAGCAGCCACCCCGCGGGAGAGCCCCAGCATTTT,CASSHPAGEPQHF
-,13,-,TRBJ2-2,TRBV9,TGTGCCAGCAGCGTAGCGGACACCGGGGAGCTGTTTTTT,CASSVADTGELFF
-,13,-,TRBJ2-5,TRBV6-5,TGTGCCAGCAGTTACTTTCAACAGGCAACCCAGTACTTC,CASSYFQQATQYF
-,13,-,TRBJ1-1,TRBV27,TGTGCCAGCAGCGACTCTACAGCGATTGAAGCTTTCTTT,CASSDSTAIEAFF
-,15,-,TRBJ2-3,TRBV7-2,TGTGCCAGCAGCTTAGGGCCGCAAGCCACAGATACGCAGTATTTT,CASSLGPQATDTQYF
-,15,-,TRBJ1-1,TRBV11-2,TGTGCCAGCAGCCCGTCGAGGGTTGGAAACACTGAAGCTTTCTTT,CASSPSRVGNTEAFF
-,17,TRBD1,TRBJ1-5,TRBV18,TGTGCCAGCTCACCACCGGAGGGGGCTTATAGCAATCAGCCCCAGCATTTT,CASSPPEGAYSNQPQHF
-,15,TRBD1,TRBJ1-1,TRBV7-3,TGTGCCAGCAGCTTAACCGGGACAGCGAACACTGAAGCTTTCTTT,CASSLTGTANTEAFF
-,11,-,TRBJ2-7,TRBV25-1,TGTGCCAGCAGTGTGGGGTACGAGCAGTACTTC,CASSVGYEQYF
-,15,TRBD2,TRBJ2-1,TRBV6-4,TGTGCCAGCAGTAAACTAGCGGGAGTTACCGGTGAGCAGTTCTTC,CASSKLAGVTGEQFF
-,11,-,TRBJ2-1,TRBV2,TGTGCCAGCAGTCAAAAGGCTGAGCAGTTCTTC,CASSQKAEQFF